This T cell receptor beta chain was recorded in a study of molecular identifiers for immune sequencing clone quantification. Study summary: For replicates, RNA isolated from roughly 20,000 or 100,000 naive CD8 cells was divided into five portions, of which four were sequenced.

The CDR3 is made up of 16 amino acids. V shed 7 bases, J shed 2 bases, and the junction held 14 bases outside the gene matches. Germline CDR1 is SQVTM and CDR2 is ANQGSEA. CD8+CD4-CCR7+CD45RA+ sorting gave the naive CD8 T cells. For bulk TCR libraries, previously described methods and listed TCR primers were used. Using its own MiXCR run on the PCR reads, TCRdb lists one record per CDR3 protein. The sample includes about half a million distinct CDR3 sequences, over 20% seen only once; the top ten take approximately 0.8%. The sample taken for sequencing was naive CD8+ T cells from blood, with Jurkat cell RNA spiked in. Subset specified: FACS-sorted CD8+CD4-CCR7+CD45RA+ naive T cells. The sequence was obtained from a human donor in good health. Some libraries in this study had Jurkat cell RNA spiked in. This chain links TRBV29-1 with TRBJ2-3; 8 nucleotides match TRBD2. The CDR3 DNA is TGCAGCGGTCCTAGTGCGGGGGGCGAATTCACAGATACGCAGTATTTT. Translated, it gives CSGPSAGGEFTDTQYF.